These 31 T cell receptor beta chains were all obtained from the same sample, sequenced in a study of CD4 T cell repertoires in COVID-19. Sequencing was performed with immunoSEQ multiplex PCR; in TCRdb, only in-frame clones are kept and a portion is missing. The repertoire has about 75,000 clones, 83% of them found once; the top ten carry roughly 0.6%. Sequences were derived from CD4+ T cells from peripheral blood, sampled after recovery from COVID-19. The receptors come from a human donor who had COVID-19.

The chain links TRBV4-2 to TRBJ2-7; TRBD2 matches 12 bases. Germline V gene lookup returns CDR1 LGHNA and CDR2 YNFKEQ. The CDR3 runs 15 residues. Losses at the gene ends were 0 bases for V and 7 bases for J; bases not matched to a gene: 4. CDR3 sequence (DNA): TGTGCCAGCAGCCAAGAGACTAGCGGGGGTGGGGAGCAGTACTTC. This gives the protein CASSQETSGGGEQYF.

The chain has TRBV2 and TRBJ2-7, with D tentatively TRBD2 (6 bases). Deletions cut 4 bases from V and 4 bases from J, with 8 bases between. CDR3 length: 12 amino acids. The germline CDR1 and CDR2 sequences are SNHLY and FYNNEI. The CDR3 loop is CASSGDSYEQYF. The CDR3 DNA sequence: TGTGCCAGCAGTGGGGACTCGTACGAGCAGTACTTC.

The chain carries TRBV11-2 and TRBJ1-4; D gene uncertain. The CDR3 loop spans 14 amino acids. Germline values: CDR1 SGHAT, CDR2 FQNNGV. Trimming pared 2 bases from V and 0 bases from J, leaving 4 bases between. The CDR3 DNA reads as TGTGCCAGCAGCTTATCCCCAACTAATGAAAAACTGTTTTTT. Translated: CASSLSPTNEKLFF.

V usage is TRBV19 and J usage is TRBJ2-3; D is possibly TRBD1 (6 bases). The CDR3 totals 13 residues. V lost 6 bases and J 5 bases, leaving 12 bases between the germline ends. CDR1 is LNHDA, CDR2 SQIVND, per germline (reference sequence). The CDR3 sequence: CASRGGQLDTQYF. The CDR3 DNA follows: TGTGCCAGTAGGGGCGGACAGCTAGATACGCAGTATTTT.

The table lists this clone with a few counts. The CDR3 nucleotides are TGTGCCAGCAGCCCGATGGGGGAGACCCAGTACTTC. This sequence encodes CASSPMGETQYF. The J gene is TRBJ2-5, the V gene TRBV11-2; D unresolved. The CDR3 is 12 amino acids. The germline V gene encodes CDR1 SGHAT and CDR2 FQNNGV. The V end lost 5 bases, the J end lost 5 bases, and 9 bases lay between the germline ends.

V and J are TRBV5-1 and TRBJ1-1; D might be TRBD1 (6 bases). CDR1 and CDR2 from the germline V gene are SGHRS and YFSETQ. V gave up 4 bases and J gave up 5 bases, with 18 bases separating them. This CDR3 has 15 residues. The DNA of the CDR3 is TGCGCCAGCAGCCCAGGGGCAGGGTCGAAGACTGAAGCTTTCTTT. This translates into CASSPGAGSKTEAFF.

The chain links TRBV11-2 to TRBJ2-7, with 10 nucleotides matching TRBD1. The CDR3 is made up of 18 amino acids. Germline V gives CDR1 SGHAT, CDR2 FQNNGV. V gave up 1 base and J gave up 2 bases; unmatched junction bases: 11. DNA for the CDR3: TGTGCCAGCAGCTTAGGAGGGACCGGGACAGGGGTCACCTACGAGCAGTACTTC. Amino acid sequence: CASSLGGTGTGVTYEQYF.

Here the CDR3 DNA reads TGTGCCAGTAGTATTAGAGGGGGGCCCAACTATGGCTACACCTTC. This gives the protein CASSIRGGPNYGYTF. The chain is built from TRBV19 and TRBJ1-2; possibly TRBD1 for D (6 bases). This CDR3 comprises 15 residues. CDR1 is LNHDA, CDR2 SQIVND, per germline (reference sequence). The V gene lost 3 bases and the J gene lost 2 bases, with 13 bases spanning the gap.

The chain is built from TRBV12-5 and TRBJ2-2; tentative D call: TRBD2 (6 bases). The CDR3 extends over 15 amino acids. Trimming left V 7 bases short and J 2 bases short, with 14 bases between. Germline assignment: CDR1 LGHNT and CDR2 FRNRAP. In DNA form, the CDR3 reads TGTGCTAGTGAAGGAGGGGCTATTAACACCGGGGAGCTGTTTTTT. Translated: CASEGGAINTGELFF.

The chain carries TRBV6-4 and TRBJ2-3, with 8 positions matching TRBD2. The CDR3 runs to 16 residues. Germline V CDR1 and CDR2: MRHNA, SNTAGT. V dropped 4 bases and J dropped 1; count of bases not matched to a gene: 7. CDR3 nucleotides: TGTGCCAGCAGTGCCATTTTTAGCGGGGGCACAGATACGCAGTATTTT. It specifies CASSAIFSGGTDTQYF.

The chain uses TRBV5-4 and TRBJ2-7; 8 bases line up with TRBD1. The V gene's germline CDR1 is SGHNT and CDR2 YYREEE (reference sequence). The V segment lost 5 bases and the J segment 6 bases; nucleotides outside the gene matches: 4. The CDR3 has 12 amino acids. The CDR3 is CASSFTGGEQYF. Written as DNA, the CDR3 is TGTGCCAGCAGTTTTACAGGGGGCGAGCAGTACTTC.

This chain links TRBV29-1 with TRBJ2-5, with TRBD2 as a possible D gene (5 bases). This CDR3 is 13 amino acids long. Trimming left V 6 bases short and J 1 base short, with 12 bases between. Looked up from germline, CDR1 is SQVTM and CDR2 is ANQGSEA. The CDR3, as DNA: TGCAGCGTGGCCTCAGCGGCCCAAGAGACCCAGTACTTC. Translated, it gives CSVASAAQETQYF.

This sequence joins TRBV7-2 and TRBJ2-1, with TRBD2 matching 14 bases. This CDR3 is 16 amino acids long. CDR1 and CDR2 from the germline V gene are SGHTA and FQGNSA. The V gene end was trimmed by 5 bases and the J gene end by 10 bases; junction bases not matched to a gene: 10. CDR3 sequence reads: CASSSRLAGGRQEQFF. For the CDR3, the DNA is TGTGCCAGCAGCAGCCGACTAGCGGGGGGGCGGCAAGAGCAGTTCTTC.

This chain uses TRBV7-9 with TRBJ1-1; 7 bases agree with TRBD1. With V trimmed by 5 bases and J by 4 bases, 7 bases remained unmatched. Germline assignment: CDR1 SEHNR and CDR2 FQNEAQ (reference sequence). The CDR3 totals 14 residues. This CDR3 is CASSQGGGRTEAFF. The CDR3 DNA reads TGTGCCAGCAGCCAAGGAGGGGGCCGCACTGAAGCTTTCTTT.

The chain recombines TRBV21-1 with TRBJ1-1. TRBV21-1 has pseudogene status. The CDR3 runs to 17 residues. CDR3 in amino acids: CASSKDGTGTKSPEAFF. The CDR3 nucleotides read TGTGCCAGCAGCAAAGACGGTACCGGGACTAAGAGTCCTGAAGCTTTCTTT.

This clone was counted once. The V and J genes are TRBV5-1 and TRBJ1-6; D is possibly TRBD1 (5 bases). CDR3 length equals 14 residues. Germline V lookup: CDR1 SGHRS, CDR2 YFSETQ. Trimming shortened V by 0 bases and J by 9 bases, and 10 bases separated the two germline ends. This chain's CDR3 is CASSLEGAISPLHF. CDR3 coding DNA: TGCGCCAGCAGCTTGGAAGGGGCTATTTCACCCCTCCACTTT.

The chain combines TRBV6-5 with TRBJ1-1, with D hard to call. Per germline, CDR1 MNHEY and CDR2 SVGAGI. V lost 3 bases and J 0 bases, leaving 11 bases between the germline ends. This CDR3 contains 15 residues. The CDR3 region is CASSYAEGVNTEAFF. For the CDR3, the DNA is TGTGCCAGCAGTTATGCGGAGGGCGTGAACACTGAAGCTTTCTTT.

The chain couples TRBV11-2 to TRBJ2-5; TRBD2 matches 7 bases. Germline V gene sequence: CDR1 SGHAT, CDR2 FQNNGV. V shed 5 bases and J 5 bases; nucleotides not matched to a gene: 8. The CDR3 is 14 amino acids. The CDR3 nucleotides are TGTGCCAGCAGCCCGCCTAGCGGTCGGGAGACCCAGTACTTC. This encodes CASSPPSGRETQYF.

This clone was observed a few times. The J gene is TRBJ2-1, the V gene TRBV10-3; 9 nucleotides line up with TRBD2. This CDR3 is built from 15 residues. The trim removed 2 bases at V and 7 bases at J, leaving 6 bases unmatched. Germline CDR1 reads ENHRY; CDR2 reads SYGVKD. The CDR3 is CAISELAGTSNEQFF. CDR3 nucleotide sequence: TGTGCCATCAGTGAGCTAGCGGGGACCTCAAATGAGCAGTTCTTC.

As regards this clone: Other DNA sequences in this sample translate to the same CDR3. V gene TRBV7-2 combines with J gene TRBJ1-1, with D unresolved. The V and J ends lost 3 bases and 0 bases respectively, with 8 bases between them. Germline V CDR1 and CDR2: SGHTA, FQGNSA. The CDR3 length is 14 residues. CDR3 protein: CASSFGPLNTEAFF. CDR3 sequence (DNA): TGTGCCAGCAGCTTCGGCCCGCTGAACACTGAAGCTTTCTTT.

This clone appeared a single time. Other DNA sequences from this sample encode an identical CDR3 as well. The rearrangement links TRBV6-5 to TRBJ2-5; TRBD2 agrees at 8 bases. The junction had 7 bases not matched to a gene; V was cut back by 0 bases and J by 4 bases. From germline, CDR1 is MNHEY and CDR2 SVGAGI. This CDR3 spans 16 amino acids. CDR3: CASSYSRTGGGETQYF. CDR3 nucleotides: TGTGCCAGCAGTTACTCGAGAACGGGAGGGGGAGAGACCCAGTACTTC.

This chain links TRBV3-1 (or the pseudogene TRBV3-2) with TRBJ1-1; the D is unclear. The CDR3 spans 14 residues. The V and J ends lost 2 bases and 4 bases respectively, with 11 bases between them. Germline V CDR1 and CDR2: LGHDT, YNNKEL (reference sequence). CDR3 sequence: CASSQNNAGTEAFF. The CDR3 DNA is TGTGCCAGCAGCCAAAATAACGCGGGCACTGAAGCTTTCTTT.

The V and J genes are TRBV7-2 and TRBJ2-7, with D perhaps given as TRBD1 or TRBD2 (5 bases each). Between the trimmed V and J ends, which lost 1 base and 3 bases, there was a span of 7 bases. The CDR3 covers 13 residues. The germline V gene has CDR1 SGHTA and CDR2 FQGNSA. This chain's CDR3 is CASSLGGNYEQYF. The CDR3, as DNA: TGTGCCAGCAGCTTAGGGGGGAACTACGAGCAGTACTTC.

The chain carries TRBV6-4 and TRBJ1-1; D not certain. CDR3 size: 15 residues. Germline values: CDR1 MRHNA, CDR2 SNTAGT. V lost 5 bases and J 1 base, leaving 14 bases between the germline ends. The CDR3 loop is CASSTQPGANTEAFF. The CDR3, as DNA: TGTGCCAGCAGTACGCAGCCAGGAGCGAACACTGAAGCTTTCTTT.

In this sample, this clone turned up a few times. CDR3 amino acids: CASGTTGGWNEQFF. Written as DNA, the CDR3 is TGTGCCAGCGGAACGACAGGGGGCTGGAATGAGCAGTTCTTC. The chain couples TRBV6-5 to TRBJ2-1, with 10 bases aligning to TRBD1. The CDR3 extends over 14 amino acids. The junction had 8 bases not matched to a gene; V was cut back by 8 bases and J by 7 bases. Germline CDR1 and CDR2: MNHEY and SVGAGI.

The chain employs TRBV18 and TRBJ1-4; D is uncertain. CDR3 length: 15 residues. Trimming pared 6 bases from V and 2 bases from J, leaving 13 bases between. CDR1 is KGHSH, CDR2 LQKENI, per germline. The chain's CDR3 is CASSLDPATNEKLFF. The DNA of the CDR3 is TGTGCCAGCTCCCTAGACCCGGCTACTAATGAAAAACTGTTTTTT.

The chain recombines TRBV19 with TRBJ2-7, with 8 bases that match TRBD2. The CDR3 sequence is 14 residues long. Per the germline V gene, CDR1 is LNHDA and CDR2 is SQIVND (reference sequence). Trimming took 7 bases from V and 2 from J; bases not matched to a gene: 7. CDR3 sequence reads: CASKGGGSTYEQYF. For the CDR3, the DNA is TGTGCCAGTAAAGGCGGGGGGTCGACCTACGAGCAGTACTTC.

J is TRBJ2-5 and V is TRBV6-1, with TRBD1 matching 7 bases. CDR1 is MNHNS, CDR2 SASEGT, per germline. The CDR3 extends over 13 amino acids. V shed 2 bases and J 3 bases; nucleotides not matched to a gene: 0. In DNA form, the CDR3 reads TGTGCCAGCAGTGAACAGGGGGAAGAGACCCAGTACTTC. Protein product: CASSEQGEETQYF.

Concerning this clone: The junction departs from germline at one end; a sequencing error may be responsible. V and J are TRBV7-3 and TRBJ1-4; 9 bases are shared with TRBD1. Looked up from germline, CDR1 is SGHTA and CDR2 is FQGTGA. CDR3 length: 14 residues. The CDR3, as DNA: TGTGCCAGCACCCCAGACAGGGGGAGACGAAAAACTGTTTTT. Translating gives CASTPDRGRRKTVF.

The chain is built from TRBV15 and TRBJ1-5; D perhaps matches TRBD1 (5 bases). V lost 3 bases and J lost 3, with 9 bases in between. Germline loops: CDR1 LNHNV, CDR2 YYDKDF (reference sequence). CDR3 length: 14 residues. In DNA form, the CDR3 reads TGTGCCACCAGCAGGCAGGGATCCAATCAGCCCCAGCATTTT. It specifies CATSRQGSNQPQHF.

This sequence joins TRBV18 and TRBJ2-3; 11 nucleotides match TRBD1. V was pared by 3 bases and J by 3 bases, with 5 bases of the junction left unmatched. This CDR3 contains 16 residues. The germline V gene has CDR1 KGHSH and CDR2 LQKENI. Written as DNA, the CDR3 is TGTGCCAGCTCACCCAGGACAGGGGGCGAGACAGATACGCAGTATTTT. It encodes CASSPRTGGETDTQYF.